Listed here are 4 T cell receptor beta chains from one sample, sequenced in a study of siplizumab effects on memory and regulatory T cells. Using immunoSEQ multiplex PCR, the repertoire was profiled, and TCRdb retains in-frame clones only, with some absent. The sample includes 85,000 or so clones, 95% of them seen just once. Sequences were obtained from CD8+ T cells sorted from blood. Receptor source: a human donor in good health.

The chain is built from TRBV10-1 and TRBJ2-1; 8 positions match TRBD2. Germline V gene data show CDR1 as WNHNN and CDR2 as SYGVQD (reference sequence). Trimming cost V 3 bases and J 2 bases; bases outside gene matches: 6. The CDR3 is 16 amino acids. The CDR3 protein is CASSETRLAPYNEQFF. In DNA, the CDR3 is TGCGCCAGCAGTGAAACTCGACTAGCGCCCTACAATGAGCAGTTCTTC.

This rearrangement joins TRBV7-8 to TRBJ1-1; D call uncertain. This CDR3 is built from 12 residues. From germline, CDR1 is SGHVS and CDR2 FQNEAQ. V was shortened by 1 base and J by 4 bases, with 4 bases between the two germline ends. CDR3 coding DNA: TGTGCCAGCAGCTTAGGGCGCACTGAAGCTTTCTTT. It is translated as CASSLGRTEAFF.

The CDR3 nucleotides are TGTGCCAGCAGCTTAGGGATGAGGGACGAGCAGTACTTC. It translates to CASSLGMRDEQYF. This chain joins TRBV7-9 and TRBJ2-7, with a weak D call TRBD2 (5 bases). Germline CDR1 reads SEHNR; CDR2 reads FQNEAQ (reference sequence). The length of the CDR3 is 13 residues. Trimming cost V 1 base and J 5 bases, with 9 bases left between them.

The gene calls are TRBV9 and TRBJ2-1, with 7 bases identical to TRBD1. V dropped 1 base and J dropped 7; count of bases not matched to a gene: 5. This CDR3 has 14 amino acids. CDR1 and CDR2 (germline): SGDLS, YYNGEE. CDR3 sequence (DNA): TGTGCCAGCAGCGTATATGAGACAGGGAATGAGCAGTTCTTC. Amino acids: CASSVYETGNEQFF.